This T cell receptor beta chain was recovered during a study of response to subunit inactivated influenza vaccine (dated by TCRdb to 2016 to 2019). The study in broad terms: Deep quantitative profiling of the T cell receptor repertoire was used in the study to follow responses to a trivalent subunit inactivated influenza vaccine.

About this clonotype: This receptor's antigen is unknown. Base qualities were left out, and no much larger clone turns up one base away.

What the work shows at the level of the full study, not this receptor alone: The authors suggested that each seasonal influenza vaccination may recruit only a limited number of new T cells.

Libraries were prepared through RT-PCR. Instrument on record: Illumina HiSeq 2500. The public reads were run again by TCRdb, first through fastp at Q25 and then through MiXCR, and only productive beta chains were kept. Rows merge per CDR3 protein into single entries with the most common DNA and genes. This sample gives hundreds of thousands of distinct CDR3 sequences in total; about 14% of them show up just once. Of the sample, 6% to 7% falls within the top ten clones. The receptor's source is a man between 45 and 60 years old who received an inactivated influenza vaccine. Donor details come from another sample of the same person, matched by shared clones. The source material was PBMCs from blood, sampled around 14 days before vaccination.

The CDR3 is CASSLVGLGQPQHF. Read as DNA, the sequence is TGTGCCAGCAGTCTCGTGGGGCTGGGGCAGCCCCAGCATTTT. The V and J segments used are TRBV12-3 or TRBV12-4 and TRBJ1-5; TRBD1 could be the D gene, as 5 bases match. V loses 5 bases, J loses 7 bases, and the germline ends lie 15 bases apart. The CDR3 numbers 14 residues from cysteine through phenylalanine. Solely the CDR3 DNA is kept, with 42 bases framed from the first base.